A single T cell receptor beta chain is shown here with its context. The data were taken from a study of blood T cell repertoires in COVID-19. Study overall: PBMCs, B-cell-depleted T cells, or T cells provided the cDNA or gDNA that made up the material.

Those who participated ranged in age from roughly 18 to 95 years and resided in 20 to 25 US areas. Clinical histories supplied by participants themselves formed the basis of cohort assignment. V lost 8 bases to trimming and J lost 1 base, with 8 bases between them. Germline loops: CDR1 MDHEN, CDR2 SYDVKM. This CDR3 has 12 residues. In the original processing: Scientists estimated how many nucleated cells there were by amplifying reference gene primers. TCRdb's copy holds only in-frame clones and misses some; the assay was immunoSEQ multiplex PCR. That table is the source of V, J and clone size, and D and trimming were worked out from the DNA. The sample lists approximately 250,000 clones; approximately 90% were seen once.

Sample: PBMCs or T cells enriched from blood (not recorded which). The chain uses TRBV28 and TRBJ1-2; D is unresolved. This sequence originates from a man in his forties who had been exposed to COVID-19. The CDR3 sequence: CASLTYNYGYTF. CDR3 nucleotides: TGTGCCAGCCTCACTTATAACTATGGCTACACCTTC.